The 26 T cell receptor beta chains below come from one sample, sequenced in a study of liver allograft versus peripheral blood T cells. Study background: Recipients' peripheral blood supplied the T cell receptor repertoires against which those in transplanted livers were compared.

TCRdb reprocessed the reads via MiXCR and lists one record per CDR3 protein. The sample includes fewer than 9,500 distinct CDR3 sequences, 16% of them seen just once. The source is a human patient who had a liver transplant. Some T cells may be provided by the graft donor.

This clonotype ranks as medium-sized. The chain recombines TRBV7-2 with TRBJ1-2; perhaps TRBD1 as D (6 bases). Germline lookup yields CDR1 SGHTA and CDR2 FQGNSA. The CDR3 sequence is 11 residues long. In DNA, the CDR3 is TGTGGAACAGGGTCTAACTATGGCTACACCTTC. Translated, it gives CGTGSNYGYTF.

Sample share makes this clonotype medium-sized. The rearrangement joins TRBV20-1 to TRBJ1-5, with 10 bases fitting TRBD1. Germline-derived CDR1 and CDR2 are DFQATT and SNEGSKA (reference sequence). The CDR3 is 16 residues long. J lost 2 bases, V lost 3 bases, and 7 bases had no gene match. CDR3 residues: CSASSLGTGGNQPQHF. Here the CDR3 DNA reads TGCAGTGCTAGTTCGCTCGGGACAGGGGGCAATCAGCCCCAGCATTTT.

This clonotype was counted ten times or more. In nucleotides, the CDR3 is TGTGCCAGCAGCGCCCACCTCTCAGGGGAACAGCCCCAGCATTTT. This gives the protein CASSAHLSGEQPQHF. The rearrangement joins TRBV12-3 or TRBV12-4 to TRBJ1-5; TRBD1 might be the D (6 bases). The CDR3 is 15 amino acids. V lost 6 bases and J 7 bases, leaving 19 bases between the germline ends.

The chain uses TRBV18 and TRBJ1-5, with 7 positions matching TRBD1. The CDR3 consists of 14 residues. Germline V gene sequence: CDR1 KGHSH, CDR2 LQKENI. J lost 1 base, V lost 8 bases, and 5 bases had no gene match. In DNA form, the CDR3 reads TGTGCCAGCACACAGGGGTCCAGCAATCAGCCCCAGCATTTT. Translated, it gives CASTQGSSNQPQHF.

This clonotype has at least ten counts. This rearrangement joins TRBV6-5 to TRBJ1-5, with D perhaps TRBD1 (6 bases). In germline, CDR1 is MNHEY, CDR2 SVGAGI. V was trimmed by 6 bases and J by 7 bases, leaving 16 bases between them. The CDR3 has 14 residues. CDR3 region: CASSRGEGGQPQHF. CDR3 DNA sequence: TGTGCCAGCAGCCGCGGGGAGGGGGGACAGCCCCAGCATTTT.

The rearrangement links TRBV12-5 to TRBJ1-2; 7 positions agree with TRBD1. Germline values: CDR1 LGHNT, CDR2 FRNRAP. This CDR3 spans 16 amino acids. Losses at the gene ends were 3 bases for V and 0 bases for J; bases not matched to a gene: 7. In DNA, the CDR3 is TGTGCTAGTGGTTTACCTACAGGGGCTGCTAACTATGGCTACACCTTC. This translates into CASGLPTGAANYGYTF.

In this sample, this clonotype is medium-sized. The CDR3 nucleotides read TGTGCCATCAGTGTCGACAGGGAGAACACTGAAGCTTTCTTT. Amino acid sequence: CAISVDRENTEAFF. This chain uses TRBV10-3 with TRBJ1-1; 7 positions agree with TRBD1. Per germline, CDR1 ENHRY and CDR2 SYGVKD. The CDR3 covers 14 residues. Trimming at V came to 4 bases and at J to 1 base, leaving 3 bases not matched to a gene.

On this clonotype: This may arise from a read error, as a much more abundant clone is one base away. V gene TRBV12-3 or TRBV12-4 combines with J gene TRBJ1-2, with D unclear. The CDR3 spans 14 residues. CDR3 coding DNA: TGTGCCAGCAGCCTGACCGACATTAACTATGGCTACTCCTTC. Residues: CASSLTDINYGYSF.

This clonotype turned up a few times. The chain has TRBV12-3 or TRBV12-4 and TRBJ2-6; D is uncertain. This CDR3 has 12 residues. V was pared by 8 bases and J by 6 bases, with 8 bases between. CDR3 residues: CASSAAANVLTF. CDR3 DNA sequence: TGTGCCAGCTCAGCTGCGGCCAACGTCCTGACTTTC.

The sample holds many counts of this clonotype. The chain couples TRBV12-3 or TRBV12-4 to TRBJ1-3; D is ambiguous. The CDR3 is 14 amino acids. Trimming took 3 bases from V and 2 from J, leaving 8 bases between them. This CDR3 reads CASSFAGAGNTIYF. The CDR3 bases are TGTGCCAGCAGTTTCGCGGGTGCTGGAAACACCATATATTTT.

This clonotype was observed many times. The rearrangement joins TRBV6-6 to TRBJ2-7; D is unclear. CDR3 length: 15 residues. Germline V gives CDR1 MNHNY, CDR2 SVGAGI (reference sequence). Trimming removed 0 bases from V and 0 bases from J, with 9 bases in between. The CDR3 DNA sequence: TGTGCCAGCAGTTACTCTGGGCGGTCCTCCTACGAGCAGTACTTC. This gives the protein CASSYSGRSSYEQYF.

This chain links TRBV7-9 with TRBJ1-5, with a weak D call TRBD1 (6 bases). In germline, CDR1 is SEHNR, CDR2 FQNEAQ (reference sequence). The CDR3 covers 14 residues. V lost 5 bases, J lost 8 bases, and 16 bases lay in between. CDR3 region: CASSPTGPNEPQHF. The CDR3 DNA reads TGTGCCAGCAGCCCTACAGGGCCAAATGAGCCCCAGCATTTT.

This clonotype was seen repeatedly, ten times or more. The CDR3 nucleotides are TGTGCCAGCAGCTTACAGCCAGCAGCTGAAGCTTTCTTT. This gives the protein CASSLQPAAEAFF. The chain recombines TRBV7-3 with TRBJ1-1; D gene uncertain. From germline, CDR1 is SGHTA and CDR2 FQGTGA. CDR3 size: 13 residues. V lost 2 bases, J lost 6 bases, and 10 bases lay in between. The whole variable domain, filled in from reference TRBV7-3 and TRBJ1-1, reads GAGVSQTPSNKVTEKGKYVELRCDPISGHTALYWYRQSLGQGPEFLIYFQGTGAADDSGLPNDRFFAVRPEGSVSTLKIQRTERGDSAVYLCASSLQPAAEAFFGQGTRLTVV.

Sample share makes this clonotype medium-sized. V is TRBV18 and J is TRBJ1-1; D is undetermined. Trimming took off 3 bases at V and 5 bases at J, with 19 bases between the two ends. CDR1 and CDR2 (germline): KGHSH, LQKENI. CDR3 length: 16 amino acids. As DNA, the CDR3 is TGTGCCAGCTCACCCACAACCGGGCAGGTTGGGACTGAAGCTTTCTTT. Its protein is CASSPTTGQVGTEAFF.

The rearrangement uses TRBV2 and TRBJ1-2; unclear D gene. This CDR3 is 11 amino acids long. The V gene lost 11 bases and the J gene lost 10 bases, with 17 bases spanning the gap. CDR1 and CDR2 from the germline V gene are SNHLY and FYNNEI. CDR3: CAGNYYGDYTF. The CDR3 bases are TGTGCCGGCAATTACTATGGAGACTACACCTTC.

By sample share, this clonotype is medium-sized. The rearrangement joins TRBV11-2 to TRBJ1-3; 8 nucleotides align to TRBD1. Germline V CDR1 and CDR2: SGHAT, FQNNGV. The CDR3 runs 19 residues. Losses at the gene ends were 1 base for V and 4 bases for J; bases not matched to a gene: 15. In nucleotides, the CDR3 is TGTGCCAGCAGCTTAGGGACAGGGTCTAGATCCCCCTTCGGAAACACCATATATTTT. Its protein is CASSLGTGSRSPFGNTIYF.

This clonotype was seen ten or more times. This rearrangement joins TRBV6-1 to TRBJ2-5; D is unclear. Between the trimmed V and J ends, which lost 2 bases and 5 bases, there was a span of 9 bases. This CDR3 contains 13 residues. Germline V gives CDR1 MNHNS, CDR2 SASEGT. Here the CDR3 DNA reads TGTGCCAGCAGTGAACGGCCCCACGAGACCCAGTACTTC. Its translation is CASSERPHETQYF.

By proportion, this clonotype is medium-sized. The rearrangement uses TRBV27 and TRBJ1-1, with D uncertain. This CDR3 is 13 amino acids long. The ends were cut back, 3 bases at V and 3 bases at J, with 8 bases in the middle. CDR1 is MNHEY and CDR2 is SMNVEV in the germline V gene (reference sequence). DNA for the CDR3: TGTGCCAGCAGTTTCGTCGGTCACACTGAAGCTTTCTTT. Translation: CASSFVGHTEAFF.

This clonotype is categorized as medium-sized. This chain joins TRBV18 and TRBJ1-1; D unclear. Germline CDR1 reads KGHSH; CDR2 reads LQKENI. V was trimmed by 3 bases and J by 7 bases, leaving 12 bases between them. This CDR3 has 13 residues. The CDR3 nucleotides are TGTGCCAGCTCACCTATGGAGGGCGGTGAAGCTTTCTTT. This sequence encodes CASSPMEGGEAFF.

This rearrangement joins TRBV12-3 or TRBV12-4 to TRBJ1-2; D is unclear. V lost 5 bases to trimming and J lost 4 bases, with 11 bases between them. The CDR3 length is 13 residues. CDR3 sequence: CASSQQISYGYTF. The CDR3 coding sequence is TGTGCCAGCAGTCAACAGATATCCTATGGCTACACCTTC.

The genes are TRBV30 and TRBJ1-5; D gene ambiguous. Germline assignment: CDR1 GTSNPN and CDR2 SVGIG (reference sequence). The CDR3 extends over 12 amino acids. Trimming pared 5 bases from V and 4 bases from J, leaving 9 bases between. The CDR3 region is CAWGRDNQPQHF. In DNA form, the CDR3 reads TGTGCCTGGGGGCGGGATAATCAGCCCCAGCATTTT.

This clonotype was found a few times. V and J are TRBV5-4 and TRBJ2-1; possibly TRBD2 for D (6 bases). Trimming stripped 0 bases from V and 1 base from J, with 11 bases between. Germline loops: CDR1 SGHNT, CDR2 YYREEE (reference sequence). The CDR3 sequence is 16 residues long. The CDR3 sequence is CASSLGGGSSYNEQFF. The DNA of the CDR3 is TGTGCCAGCAGCTTGGGTGGGGGGAGTTCCTACAATGAGCAGTTCTTC. Looking up the rest from reference TRBV5-4 and TRBJ2-1 gives the full variable domain: ETGVTQSPTHLIKTRGQQVTLRCSSQSGHNTVSWYQQALGQGPQFIFQYYREEENGRGNFPPRFSGLQFPNYSSELNVNALELDDSALYLCASSLGGGSSYNEQFFGPGTRLTVL.

Remarks on this clonotype: A much larger clone lies a single base off, so this may be a read error. The genes are TRBV2 and TRBJ1-4; TRBD1 aligns across 10 bases. In germline, CDR1 is SNHLY, CDR2 FYNNEI. The CDR3 extends over 16 amino acids. The CDR3 sequence: CASEDRGFATSEKLFF. The CDR3, as DNA: TGTGCCAGCGAGGACAGGGGGTTTGCAACTAGTGAAAAACTGTTTTTT.

CDR3 protein: CASSLQGADYGYTF. The CDR3 DNA sequence: TGTGCCAGCAGCCTGCAGGGGGCTGACTATGGCTACACCTTC. The chain recombines TRBV7-2 with TRBJ1-2; 8 positions match TRBD1. J was trimmed by 3 bases and V by 5 bases; bases with no gene match: 5. The CDR3 length is 14 residues. Germline V CDR1 and CDR2: SGHTA, FQGNSA.

About this clonotype: A read error may explain this, as a much larger clone is one base away. This CDR3 is CASSPGTIPESPLHF. The CDR3, as DNA: TGTGCCAGCAGTCCCGGGACCATTCCGGAATCACCCCTCCACTTT. This sequence joins TRBV6-2 or TRBV6-3 and TRBJ1-6; possibly TRBD1 for D (5 bases). The germline gives CDR1 MNHEY, CDR2 SVGEGT. V dropped 5 bases and J dropped 10 bases, with 18 bases sitting between them. The CDR3 runs to 15 residues.

The sample holds a few counts of this clonotype. This chain links TRBV30 with TRBJ1-1; no clear D gene. This CDR3 spans 12 amino acids. Germline values: CDR1 GTSNPN, CDR2 SVGIG (reference sequence). V lost 5 bases to trimming and J lost 4 bases, with 11 bases between them. The chain's CDR3 is CAWGHSSTEAFF. CDR3 DNA: TGTGCCTGGGGCCACTCGAGCACTGAAGCTTTCTTT.